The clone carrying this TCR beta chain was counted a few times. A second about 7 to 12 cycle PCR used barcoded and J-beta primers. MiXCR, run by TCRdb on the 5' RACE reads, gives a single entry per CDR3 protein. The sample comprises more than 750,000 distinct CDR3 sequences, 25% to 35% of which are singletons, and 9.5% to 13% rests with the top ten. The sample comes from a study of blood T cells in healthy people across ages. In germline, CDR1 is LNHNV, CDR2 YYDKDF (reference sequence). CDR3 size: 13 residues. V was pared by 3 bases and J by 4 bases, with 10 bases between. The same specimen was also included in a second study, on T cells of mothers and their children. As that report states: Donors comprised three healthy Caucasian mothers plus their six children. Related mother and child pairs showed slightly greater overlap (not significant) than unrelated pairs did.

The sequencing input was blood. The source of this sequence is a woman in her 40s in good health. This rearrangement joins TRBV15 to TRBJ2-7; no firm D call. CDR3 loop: CATSSKPGYEQYF. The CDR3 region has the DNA TGTGCCACCAGCAGCAAACCAGGATACGAGCAGTACTTC. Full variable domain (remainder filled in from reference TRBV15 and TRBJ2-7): DAMVIQNPRYQVTQFGKPVTLSCSQTLNHNVMYWYQQKSSQAPKLLFHYYDKDFNNEADTPDNFQSRRPNTSFCFLDIRSPGLGDTAMYLCATSSKPGYEQYFGPGTRLTVT.